What follows are 2 T cell receptor beta chains derived from one specimen sequenced in a study of CD8 T cells in Susac syndrome. RNA in amounts of about 0.45 to 1 ug was reverse transcribed with random hexamers. TCRdb re-called the immunoSEQ multiplex PCR reads through MiXCR, storing one row per CDR3 protein. This sample has 200,000 to 250,000 distinct CDR3 sequences, with about 94% found just once. The sample comprised CD8+ T cells from PBMCs. The receptors originated from a human donor with multiple sclerosis.

The chain employs TRBV7-9 and TRBJ1-1, with D unclear. Deletions cut 3 bases from V and 7 bases from J, with 18 bases between. Germline CDR1 SEHNR, CDR2 FQNEAQ (reference sequence). CDR3 length equals 15 residues. CDR3 sequence: CASSLGVGWENEAFF. The DNA for the CDR3 is TGTGCCAGCAGCTTGGGTGTAGGCTGGGAGAATGAAGCTTTCTTT. Full variable domain (remainder filled in from reference TRBV7-9 and TRBJ1-1): DTGVSQNPRHKITKRGQNVTFRCDPISEHNRLYWYRQTLGQGPEFLTYFQNEAQLEKSRLLSDRFSAERPKGSFSTLEIQRTEQGDSAMYLCASSLGVGWENEAFFGQGTRLTVV.

The CDR3 reads CASTIAGPYEKLFF. For the CDR3, the DNA is TGTGCCAGTACCATCGCCGGCCCGTATGAAAAACTGTTTTTT. The V gene is TRBV19, the J gene TRBJ1-4; D gene ambiguous. This CDR3 comprises 14 residues. V was shortened by 7 bases and J by 6 bases, with 15 bases between the two germline ends. CDR1 and CDR2 (germline): LNHDA, SQIVND (reference sequence).